This is a list of T cell receptor beta chains from one sample in a study of response to subunit inactivated influenza vaccine. TCRdb re-called the RT-PCR reads through MiXCR, storing one row per CDR3 protein. The table includes more than 400,000 distinct CDR3 sequences, roughly 7.9% detected once. The material sequenced was PBMCs from blood, taken roughly 24 months after vaccination. These receptors came from a man between 50 and 70 years old who received an inactivated influenza vaccine. The CDR3 runs from the conserved cysteine through the conserved F or W. A D gene is named only where the DNA matches it firmly. Clone sizes are given selectively: once, few, many, or a class where the clone is expanded.

D,V,J,size,CDR3,DNA
TRBD2,TRBV4-3,TRBJ2-7,few,CASSQELLSGTSGSSYEQYF,TGCGCCAGCAGCCAAGAATTATTATCTGGGACTAGCGGGTCCTCCTACGAGCAGTACTTC
.,TRBV4-2,TRBJ1-4,many,CASSQEAVRVTNEKLFF,TGTGCCAGCAGCCAAGAGGCCGTTCGGGTAACTAATGAAAAACTGTTTTTT
.,TRBV5-1,TRBJ2-5,few,CASSPGLTAETQYF,TGCGCCAGCAGCCCAGGACTGACGGCAGAGACCCAGTACTTC
TRBD1,TRBV7-8,TRBJ2-3,few,CASSYKAGGPLSTDTQYF,TGTGCCAGCAGCTACAAGGCAGGGGGCCCCCTTAGCACAGATACGCAGTATTTT
.,TRBV4-1,TRBJ2-7,many,CASSQGWGTYEQYF,TGCGCCAGCAGCCAAGGTTGGGGGACGTACGAGCAGTACTTC
TRBD2,TRBV5-1,TRBJ2-5,many,CASSFSSGYQETQYF,TGCGCCAGCAGCTTTTCTAGCGGGTACCAAGAGACCCAGTACTTC
.,TRBV4-1,TRBJ2-3,few,CASSPGDSTDTQYF,TGCGCCAGCAGCCCTGGGGATAGCACAGATACGCAGTATTTT
.,TRBV12-3/TRBV12-4,TRBJ1-4,many,CASIAGAGGTLFF,TGTGCCAGCATAGCAGGGGCGGGAGGCACGCTGTTTTTT
TRBD1,TRBV7-2,TRBJ1-4,few,CASSTQGATNEKLFF,TGTGCCAGCAGCACACAGGGGGCGACTAATGAAAAACTGTTTTTT
.,TRBV5-1,TRBJ2-7,.,CASRTGQYYEQYF,TGCGCCAGCAGGACCGGACAGTACTACGAGCAGTACTTC
.,TRBV3-1,TRBJ2-1,few,CASSQAFEQFF,TGTGCCAGCAGCCAAGCCTTTGAGCAGTTCTTC
TRBD1,TRBV12-3/TRBV12-4,TRBJ1-2,few,CASSFGQGARGYTF,TGTGCCAGCAGTTTCGGACAGGGGGCGCGTGGCTACACCTTC
.,TRBV24-1,TRBJ1-5,few,CATSDLHGDQPQHF,TGTGCCACCAGTGACCTCCATGGAGATCAGCCCCAGCATTTT
.,TRBV3-1,TRBJ1-2,many,CASSQVLATGTANYGYTF,TGTGCCAGCAGCCAAGTCCTAGCAACCGGGACGGCAAACTATGGCTACACCTTC
.,TRBV25-1,TRBJ2-1,many,CASSEWVSGLWNEQFF,TGTGCCAGCAGTGAATGGGTTAGCGGACTATGGAATGAGCAGTTCTTC
.,TRBV19,TRBJ2-1,.,CASSINELVWFGNEQFF,TGTGCCAGTAGTATCAACGAACTAGTTTGGTTCGGCAATGAGCAGTTCTTC
.,TRBV7-2,TRBJ2-5,few,CASSLMGAGRETQYF,TGTGCCAGCAGCTTAATGGGGGCTGGACGGGAGACCCAGTACTTC
TRBD2,TRBV11-2,TRBJ2-1,few,CASSLGPAGDPNEQFF,TGTGCCAGCAGCTTAGGACCAGCGGGAGATCCCAATGAGCAGTTCTTC
.,TRBV7-9,TRBJ2-2,.,CASSLAPGLFGGELFF,TGTGCCAGCAGCTTAGCGCCGGGACTTTTTGGCGGGGAGCTGTTTTTT
.,TRBV5-1,TRBJ1-5,many,CASSLGAGQPQHF,TGCGCCAGCAGCTTGGGAGCGGGACAGCCCCAGCATTTT